The rows below give T cell receptor beta chains drawn from one sample of a study of T-cell reconstitution after alpha-beta-depleted transplantation in children. TCRdb re-analysed the PCR reads in MiXCR, keeping a single row per CDR3 protein. The data hold over 550,000 distinct CDR3 sequences, with roughly a tenth observed a single time. Sequenced material: PBMCs from the stem cell graft donor, taken from the stem cell graft. The receptors originated from a human donor who donated a stem cell graft to a child with acute myeloid leukemia. CDR3s include the opening cysteine and the closing phenylalanine or tryptophan. The D gene is left open where the match is weak. Expanded clones get a size class; other rows say once, few or many, or leave the size out.

TRBV28,TRBJ1-4,14,-,-,CASVGGGSNEKLFF,TGTGCCAGCGTCGGGGGGGGATCTAATGAAAAACTGTTTTTT
TRBV20-1,TRBJ2-7,13,TRBD1,few,CSSGTGPNGWQYF,TGCAGTTCCGGGACAGGGCCCAATGGGTGGCAGTACTTC
TRBV6-5,TRBJ2-2,12,-,many,CASRDYTGELFF,TGTGCCAGCCGGGACTACACCGGGGAGCTGTTTTTT
TRBV3-1,TRBJ1-1,13,-,few,CASSQDGYTEAFF,TGTGCCAGCAGCCAAGACGGGTACACTGAAGCTTTCTTT
TRBV6-2/TRBV6-3,TRBJ2-1,14,TRBD1,many,CATRDRGTLNEQFF,TGTGCCACCCGGGACAGGGGGACTCTCAATGAGCAGTTCTTC
TRBV2,TRBJ2-7,15,TRBD1,-,CASSRGTGLTYEQYF,TGTGCCAGCAGCCGCGGGACAGGCCTAACCTACGAGCAGTACTTC
TRBV3-1,TRBJ2-1,15,TRBD1,few,CASSAGQGNYNEQFF,TGTGCCAGCAGTGCGGGACAGGGAAACTACAATGAGCAGTTCTTC
TRBV7-3,TRBJ2-2,16,TRBD2,-,CASSLQGTRGTGELFF,TGTGCCAGCAGCTTACAGGGGACTAGAGGGACCGGGGAGCTGTTTTTT
TRBV20-1,TRBJ2-3,12,-,few,CSARTDSDTQYF,TGCAGTGCTAGGACCGATTCGGATACGCAGTATTTT
TRBV2,TRBJ2-1,14,TRBD2,-,CAIKRGGKYNEQFF,TGTGCCATCAAGCGGGGCGGGAAGTACAATGAGCAGTTCTTC
TRBV5-5,TRBJ1-2,15,TRBD1,many,CASSPQGQGGYGYTF,TGTGCCAGCAGCCCCCAAGGACAGGGCGGCTATGGCTACACCTTC
TRBV20-1,TRBJ2-3,19,TRBD2,many,CSARDRLAGGPFSTDTQYF,TGCAGTGCTAGAGATCGACTAGCGGGAGGCCCCTTTAGCACAGATACGCAGTATTTT
TRBV29-1,TRBJ1-4,17,TRBD1,few,CSVVGGQGAWNNEKLFF,TGCAGCGTTGTAGGGGGACAGGGGGCTTGGAATAATGAAAAACTGTTTTTT
TRBV28,TRBJ2-7,11,-,-,CASSLRLEQYF,TGTGCCAGCAGTTTACGCCTCGAGCAGTACTTC
TRBV6-5,TRBJ1-2,12,-,many,CASSYEGDGYTF,TGTGCCAGCAGTTACGAGGGGGATGGCTACACCTTC
TRBV30,TRBJ2-7,12,TRBD1,-,CAWSATGGEQYF,TGTGCCTGGAGTGCCACAGGGGGCGAGCAGTACTTC
TRBV7-2,TRBJ2-7,14,-,many,CASSMDRSSYEQYF,TGTGCCAGCAGCATGGACCGAAGCTCCTACGAGCAGTACTTC
TRBV4-2,TRBJ2-7,14,-,few,CASSPTGLPYEQYF,TGTGCCAGCAGCCCAACGGGACTTCCCTACGAGCAGTACTTC
TRBV28,TRBJ2-7,13,-,-,CASSWDRAYEQYF,TGTGCCAGCAGTTGGGACCGAGCCTACGAGCAGTACTTC
TRBV10-3,TRBJ2-1,16,-,-,CAISAAGAGAGDEQFF,TGTGCCATCAGCGCCGCGGGGGCGGGAGCCGGGGATGAGCAGTTCTTC
TRBV30,TRBJ2-1,12,-,many,CAWGGGYNEQFF,TGTGCCTGGGGAGGGGGCTACAATGAGCAGTTCTTC
TRBV7-9,TRBJ2-7,14,TRBD2,few,CASSPGGGPGEQYF,TGTGCCAGCAGCCCGGGGGGAGGGCCAGGGGAGCAGTACTTC
TRBV12-3/TRBV12-4,TRBJ2-7,13,-,many,CASSLQLGYEQYF,TGTGCCAGCAGCCTCCAACTAGGCTACGAGCAGTACTTC
TRBV6-5,TRBJ2-3,16,-,many,CASSYLGPTSTDTQYF,TGTGCCAGCAGTTACCTCGGTCCCACCAGCACAGATACGCAGTATTTT
TRBV7-3,TRBJ2-1,17,TRBD2,many,CASSLTAGGGTYNEQFF,TGTGCCAGCAGCTTAACAGCGGGAGGGGGGACCTACAATGAGCAGTTCTTC
TRBV21-1,TRBJ2-5,17,-,few,CASSKGGNLGPQETQYF,TGTGCCAGCAGCAAAGGGGGGAACCTTGGGCCGCAAGAGACCCAGTACTTC
TRBV15,TRBJ2-4,14,-,few,CATSKGGLENIQYF,TGTGCCACCAGCAAGGGGGGCCTGGAGAACATTCAGTACTTC
TRBV29-1,TRBJ1-1,13,-,few,CSASKQANTEAFF,TGCAGCGCCTCCAAGCAGGCGAACACTGAAGCTTTCTTT
TRBV10-3,TRBJ2-3,14,-,-,CAISDSWDTDTQYF,TGTGCCATCAGTGACTCGTGGGACACAGATACGCAGTATTTT
TRBV12-3/TRBV12-4,TRBJ2-1,15,TRBD2,many,CASSQGLAAYNEQFF,TGTGCCAGCAGTCAGGGACTAGCGGCCTACAATGAGCAGTTCTTC
TRBV7-9,TRBJ2-7,16,-,many,CASSLEKWSDSYEQYF,TGTGCCAGCAGCTTAGAGAAATGGAGCGACTCCTACGAGCAGTACTTC
TRBV27,TRBJ2-1,15,TRBD1,-,CASTHPGQGDNEQFF,TGTGCCAGCACCCATCCCGGACAGGGGGACAATGAGCAGTTCTTC
TRBV20-1,TRBJ2-1,14,TRBD2,-,CSAESGTTYNEQFF,TGCAGTGCCGAATCCGGGACTACCTACAATGAGCAGTTCTTC
TRBV3-1,TRBJ2-5,17,TRBD1,many,CASSQDGTGPRQETQYF,TGTGCCAGCAGCCAAGACGGGACAGGGCCCCGTCAAGAGACCCAGTACTTC
TRBV18,TRBJ1-1,17,TRBD1,few,CASSSGTGNFVNTEAFF,TGTGCCAGCTCATCGGGGACAGGGAATTTCGTGAACACTGAAGCTTTCTTT
TRBV20-1,TRBJ1-1,14,-,many,CSASLQGMNTEAFF,TGCAGTGCTTCCCTCCAGGGGATGAACACTGAAGCTTTCTTT
TRBV4-1,TRBJ2-7,15,TRBD2,few,CASSQDAGGSYEQYF,TGCGCCAGCAGCCAAGATGCGGGAGGGTCTTACGAGCAGTACTTC